The entry below gives a single T cell receptor beta chain sequence along with its context. Antigen specificity is unknown. The sample is drawn from a study of cytomegalovirus exposure and HLA in healthy donors. Germline trimming cut 6 bases from V and 2 bases from J; bases unmatched to any gene: 3. The CDR3 has 13 residues. The germline gives CDR1 MNHEY, CDR2 SMNVEV (reference sequence). Study-level results: Among TCR sequences, most were rare, though some public TCRs appeared in many donors. Some TCR beta chains (roughly 160 of them) were listed as cytomegalovirus-associated. Specificity of a few CMV-associated chains for CMV antigens was verified in vitro.

Assay: immunoSEQ multiplex PCR; the TCRdb copy retains only in-frame clones and omits some. The table includes roughly 200,000 clones, around 80% detected once. This chain joins TRBV27 and TRBJ2-7; TRBD1 matches at 8 bases. The sequencing sample was made of PBMCs. The source of this sequence is a woman in her 30s in good health and CMV-seronegative. The CDR3 loop is CASRSTGAYEQYF. CDR3 coding DNA: TGTGCCAGCAGGTCGACAGGGGCCTACGAGCAGTACTTC.